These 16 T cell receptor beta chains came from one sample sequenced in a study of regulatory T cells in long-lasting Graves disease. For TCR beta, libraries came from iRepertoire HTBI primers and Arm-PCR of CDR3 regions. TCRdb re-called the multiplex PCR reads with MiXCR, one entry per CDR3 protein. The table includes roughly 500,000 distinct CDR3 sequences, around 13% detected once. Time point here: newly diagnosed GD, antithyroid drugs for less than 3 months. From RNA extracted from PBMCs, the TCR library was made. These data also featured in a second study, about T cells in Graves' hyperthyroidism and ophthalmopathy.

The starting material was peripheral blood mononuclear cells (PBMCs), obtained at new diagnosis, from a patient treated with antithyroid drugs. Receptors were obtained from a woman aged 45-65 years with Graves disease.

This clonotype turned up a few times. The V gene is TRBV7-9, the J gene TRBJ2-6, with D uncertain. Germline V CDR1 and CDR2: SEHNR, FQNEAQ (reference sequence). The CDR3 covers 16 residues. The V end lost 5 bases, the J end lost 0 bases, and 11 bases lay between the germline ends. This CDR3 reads CASSPRTSSGANVLTF. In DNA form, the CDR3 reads TGTGCCAGCAGCCCGCGGACGAGCTCTGGGGCCAACGTCCTGACTTTC.

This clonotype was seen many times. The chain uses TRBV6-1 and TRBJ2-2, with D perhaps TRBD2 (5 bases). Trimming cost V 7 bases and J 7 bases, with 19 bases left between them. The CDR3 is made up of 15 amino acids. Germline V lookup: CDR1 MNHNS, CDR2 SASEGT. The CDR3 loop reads CASTRGPSEGGELFF. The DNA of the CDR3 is TGTGCCAGCACTAGAGGGCCTTCTGAGGGCGGGGAGCTGTTTTTT.

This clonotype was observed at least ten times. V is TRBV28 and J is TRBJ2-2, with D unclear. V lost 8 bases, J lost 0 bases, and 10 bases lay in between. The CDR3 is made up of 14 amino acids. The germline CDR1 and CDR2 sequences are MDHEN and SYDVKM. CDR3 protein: CASALRSNTGELFF. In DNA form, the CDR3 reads TGTGCCAGCGCCTTAAGGTCGAACACCGGGGAGCTGTTTTTT.

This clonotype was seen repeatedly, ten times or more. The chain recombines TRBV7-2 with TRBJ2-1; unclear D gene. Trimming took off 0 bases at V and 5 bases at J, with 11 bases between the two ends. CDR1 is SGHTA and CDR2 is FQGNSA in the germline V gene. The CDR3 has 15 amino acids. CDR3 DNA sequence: TGTGCCAGCAGCTTAGCCCGACTTGCCAACAATGAGCAGTTCTTC. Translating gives CASSLARLANNEQFF.

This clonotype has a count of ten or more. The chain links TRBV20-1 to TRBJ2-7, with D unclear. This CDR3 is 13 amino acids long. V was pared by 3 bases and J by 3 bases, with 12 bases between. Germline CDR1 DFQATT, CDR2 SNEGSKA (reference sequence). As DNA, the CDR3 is TGCAGTGCTAGTCGGCCGAGCCACTACGAGCAGTACTTC. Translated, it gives CSASRPSHYEQYF.

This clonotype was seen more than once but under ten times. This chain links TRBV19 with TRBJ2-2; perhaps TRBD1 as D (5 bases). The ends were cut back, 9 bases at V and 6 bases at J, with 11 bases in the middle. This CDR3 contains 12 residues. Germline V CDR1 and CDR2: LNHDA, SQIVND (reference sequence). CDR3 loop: CASTTGSGELFF. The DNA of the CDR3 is TGTGCCAGCACCACAGGTTCCGGGGAGCTGTTTTTT.

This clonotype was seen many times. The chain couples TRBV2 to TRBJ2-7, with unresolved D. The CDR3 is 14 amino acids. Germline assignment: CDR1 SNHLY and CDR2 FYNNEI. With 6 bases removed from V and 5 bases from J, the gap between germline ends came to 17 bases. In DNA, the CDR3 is TGTGCCAGCAGAGAGACTCTATCTCCCCACGAGCAGTACTTC. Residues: CASRETLSPHEQYF.

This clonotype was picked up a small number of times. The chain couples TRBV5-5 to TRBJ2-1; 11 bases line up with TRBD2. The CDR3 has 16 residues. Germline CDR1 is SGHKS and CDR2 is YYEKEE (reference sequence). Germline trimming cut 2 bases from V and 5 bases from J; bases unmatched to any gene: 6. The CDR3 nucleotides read TGTGCCAGCAGCTTTAGCGGGAGGGCGGGGAACAATGAGCAGTTCTTC. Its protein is CASSFSGRAGNNEQFF.

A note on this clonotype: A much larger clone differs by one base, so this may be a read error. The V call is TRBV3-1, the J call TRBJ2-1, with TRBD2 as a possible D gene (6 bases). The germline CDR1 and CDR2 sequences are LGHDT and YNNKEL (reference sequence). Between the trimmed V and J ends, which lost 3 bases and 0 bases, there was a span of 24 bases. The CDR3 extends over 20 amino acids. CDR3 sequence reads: CASSHEQLAGSRVSYNEQFF. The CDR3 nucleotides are TGTGCCAGCAGCCACGAACAATTGGCGGGGTCAAGGGTCTCCTACAATGAGCAGTTCTTC.

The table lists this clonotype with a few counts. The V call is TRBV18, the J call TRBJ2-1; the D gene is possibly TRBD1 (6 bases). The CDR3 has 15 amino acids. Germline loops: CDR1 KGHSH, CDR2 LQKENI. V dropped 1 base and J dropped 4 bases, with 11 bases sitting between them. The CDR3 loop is CASSPLRDTYNEQFF. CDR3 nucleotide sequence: TGTGCCAGCTCACCACTTAGGGACACTTACAATGAGCAGTTCTTC.

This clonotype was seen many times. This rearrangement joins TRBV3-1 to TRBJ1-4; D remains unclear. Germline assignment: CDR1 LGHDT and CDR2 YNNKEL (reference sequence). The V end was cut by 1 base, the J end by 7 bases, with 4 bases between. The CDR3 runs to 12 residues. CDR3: CASSQAGEKLFF. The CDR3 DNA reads TGTGCCAGCAGCCAAGCGGGTGAAAAACTGTTTTTT.

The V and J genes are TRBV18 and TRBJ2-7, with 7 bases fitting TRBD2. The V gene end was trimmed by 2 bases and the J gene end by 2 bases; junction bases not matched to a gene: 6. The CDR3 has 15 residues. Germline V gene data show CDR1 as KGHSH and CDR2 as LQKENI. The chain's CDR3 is CASSPSLAPTYEQYF. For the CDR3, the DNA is TGTGCCAGCTCACCATCACTAGCGCCGACCTACGAGCAGTACTTC. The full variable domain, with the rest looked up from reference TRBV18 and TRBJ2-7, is NAGVMQNPRHLVRRRGQEARLRCSPMKGHSHVYWYRQLPEEGLKFMVYLQKENIIDESGMPKERFSAEFPKEGPSILRIQQVVRGDSAAYFCASSPSLAPTYEQYFGPGTRLTVT.

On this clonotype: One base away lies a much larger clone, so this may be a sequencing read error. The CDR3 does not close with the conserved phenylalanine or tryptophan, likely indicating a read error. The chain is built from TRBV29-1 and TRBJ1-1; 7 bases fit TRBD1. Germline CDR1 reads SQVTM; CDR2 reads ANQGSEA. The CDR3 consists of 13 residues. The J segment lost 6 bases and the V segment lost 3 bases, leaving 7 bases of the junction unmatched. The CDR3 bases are TGCAGCGTTGAGACAGGGAAGGACCCTGAAGCTTTCGTT. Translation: CSVETGKDPEAFV.

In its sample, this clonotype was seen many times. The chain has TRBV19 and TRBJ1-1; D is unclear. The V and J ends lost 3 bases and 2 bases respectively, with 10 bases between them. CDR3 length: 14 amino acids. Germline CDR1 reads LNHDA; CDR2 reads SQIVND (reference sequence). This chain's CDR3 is CASSIARDNTEAFF. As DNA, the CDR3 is TGTGCCAGTAGTATTGCCCGAGATAACACTGAAGCTTTCTTT. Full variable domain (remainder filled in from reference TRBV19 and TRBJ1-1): DGGITQSPKYLFRKEGQNVTLSCEQNLNHDAMYWYRQDPGQGLRLIYYSQIVNDFQKGDIAEGYSVSREKKESFPLTVTSAQKNPTAFYLCASSIARDNTEAFFGQGTRLTVV.

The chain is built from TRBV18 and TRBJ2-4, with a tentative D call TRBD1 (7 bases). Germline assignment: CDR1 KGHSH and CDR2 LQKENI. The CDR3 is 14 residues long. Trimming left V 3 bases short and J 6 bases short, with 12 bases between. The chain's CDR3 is CASSPPGGRNIQYF. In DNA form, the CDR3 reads TGTGCCAGCTCACCGCCAGGGGGGAGAAACATTCAGTACTTC. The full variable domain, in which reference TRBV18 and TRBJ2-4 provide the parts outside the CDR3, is NAGVMQNPRHLVRRRGQEARLRCSPMKGHSHVYWYRQLPEEGLKFMVYLQKENIIDESGMPKERFSAEFPKEGPSILRIQQVVRGDSAAYFCASSPPGGRNIQYFGAGTRLSVL.

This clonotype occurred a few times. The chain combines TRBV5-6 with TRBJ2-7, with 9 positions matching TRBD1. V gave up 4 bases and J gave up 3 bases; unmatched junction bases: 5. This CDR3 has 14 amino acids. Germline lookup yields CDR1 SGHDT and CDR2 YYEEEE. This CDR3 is CASSRPTGGYEQYF. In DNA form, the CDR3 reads TGTGCCAGCAGCCGCCCGACAGGGGGCTACGAGCAGTACTTC. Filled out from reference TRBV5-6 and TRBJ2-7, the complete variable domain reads DAGVTQSPTHLIKTRGQQVTLRCSPKSGHDTVSWYQQALGQGPQFIFQYYEEEERQRGNFPDRFSGHQFPNYSSELNVNALLLGDSALYLCASSRPTGGYEQYFGPGTRLTVT.